This entry lists 3 T cell receptor beta chains sequenced from one sample in a study of neurological immune-mediated disorders (dated by TCRdb to between 2018 and 2021). The library was generated by 5' RACE. Sequencing took place on an Illumina HiSeq 2500. TCRdb cleaned the public reads at Q25 with fastp, built clones with MiXCR and kept in-frame beta chains. Each CDR3 protein gets just one entry, which takes the most common genes and DNA from the rows behind it. The sample table contains about 66,000 distinct CDR3 sequences; only one count was recorded for less than 5.5% of them. Less than 8% of the sample is taken by the ten largest. The sequenced material came from PBMCs. The source is a man aged 25 to 45 with multiple sclerosis.

This clonotype was counted at least ten times. The chain couples TRBV5-5 to TRBJ1-1; D is unclear. V dropped 3 bases and J dropped 5 bases, with 20 bases sitting between them. Germline CDR1 is SGHKS and CDR2 is YYEKEE (reference sequence). The CDR3 length is 16 residues. The CDR3 protein is CASSSDPTRVRTEAFF. Here the CDR3 DNA reads TGTGCCAGCAGCTCGGACCCAACCAGAGTCAGAACTGAAGCTTTCTTT.

This clonotype was detected many times. V and J are TRBV10-3 and TRBJ2-2; 7 bases line up with TRBD2. This CDR3 is 15 amino acids long. V trimming: 6 bases; J trimming: 4 bases; junction bases outside the gene matches: 8. CDR1 ENHRY and CDR2 SYGVKD come from the germline V gene. CDR3 residues: CAIRAVGEGTGELFF. CDR3 nucleotides: TGTGCCATCAGGGCGGTCGGGGAGGGCACCGGGGAGCTGTTTTTT.

The chain combines TRBV11-2 with TRBJ1-1; 8 nucleotides align to TRBD1. Trimming removed 5 bases from V and 5 bases from J; junction bases left unmatched: 4. Germline V gene sequence: CDR1 SGHAT, CDR2 FQNNGV. The CDR3 runs to 13 residues. The CDR3 DNA follows: TGTGCCAGCAGCCAGGGGGCCCGGACTGAAGCTTTCTTT. Translated, it gives CASSQGARTEAFF.